Below are 13 T cell receptor beta chains sequenced from a single sample in a study of T cell repertoires in cytomegalovirus infection. Via MiXCR, TCRdb re-called the reads, giving one row per CDR3 protein. The sample includes roughly 500,000 distinct CDR3 sequences, about 11% seen only once; the top ten take 10%. Sequenced: PBMCs. These receptors all come from a human donor in good health (CMV status not recorded). Some clones in this sample may be carry-over from other donors' samples.

This clonotype was detected many times. The V gene is TRBV7-6, the J gene TRBJ1-2; possibly TRBD1 for D (6 bases). CDR1 and CDR2 (germline): SGHVS, FNYEAQ. V dropped 0 bases and J dropped 5 bases, with 13 bases sitting between them. The length of the CDR3 is 15 residues. CDR3 sequence reads: CASSLAQGGRYGYTF. CDR3 sequence (DNA): TGTGCCAGCAGCTTAGCGCAAGGGGGGCGTTATGGCTACACCTTC.

The gene calls are TRBV27 and TRBJ2-5, with no clear D. Germline loops: CDR1 MNHEY, CDR2 SMNVEV (reference sequence). This CDR3 spans 13 amino acids. V gave up 3 bases and J gave up 4 bases, with 9 bases separating them. CDR3 DNA: TGTGCCAGCAGTTTTGACCGATCAGAGACCCAGTACTTC. It specifies CASSFDRSETQYF.

This clonotype was counted at least ten times. The rearrangement uses TRBV7-9 and TRBJ1-2, with no clear D. Looked up from germline, CDR1 is SEHNR and CDR2 is FQNEAQ (reference sequence). The CDR3 is 14 residues long. V was cut by 5 bases and J by 1 base, with 11 bases left in between. The CDR3 DNA reads as TGTGCCAGCAGCCCCGCGGTTCATAACTATGGCTACACCTTC. Its translation is CASSPAVHNYGYTF.

This clonotype was detected many times. V and J are TRBV11-2 and TRBJ1-1; possibly TRBD1 for D (6 bases). V lost 5 bases, J lost 4 bases, and 11 bases lay in between. In germline, CDR1 is SGHAT, CDR2 FQNNGV. The CDR3 length is 13 residues. The CDR3 coding sequence is TGTGCCAGCAGCACCCGACAGGCCACTGAAGCTTTCTTT. Protein: CASSTRQATEAFF.

This clonotype appeared many times. The chain joins TRBV24-1 to TRBJ2-3; 9 bases agree with TRBD2. The CDR3 has 14 residues. The J segment lost 4 bases and the V segment lost 5 bases, leaving 3 bases of the junction unmatched. Germline assignment: CDR1 KGHDR and CDR2 SFDVKD. CDR3 nucleotides: TGTGCCACCAGTGTCGGGACTAGCCCAGATACGCAGTATTTT. It codes for CATSVGTSPDTQYF.

The CDR3 bases are TGTGCCAGTAGTCCTCGACGGGACAGGGGGACGAATCAGCCCCAGCATTTT. It translates to CASSPRRDRGTNQPQHF. J is TRBJ1-5 and V is TRBV19; TRBD1 agrees at 11 bases. Trimming removed 5 bases from V and 4 bases from J; junction bases left unmatched: 10. The CDR3 runs 17 residues. The germline CDR1 and CDR2 sequences are LNHDA and SQIVND (reference sequence).

Ten or more counts support this clonotype. The V and J genes are TRBV6-1 and TRBJ2-2; TRBD2 is a possible D gene (6 bases). The V and J ends lost 5 bases and 6 bases respectively, with 13 bases between them. CDR3 length: 14 amino acids. Germline V CDR1 and CDR2: MNHNS, SASEGT. The CDR3 sequence is CASSPEWGAGELFF. CDR3 DNA: TGTGCCAGCAGTCCTGAATGGGGGGCCGGGGAGCTGTTTTTT.

The rearrangement joins TRBV5-1 to TRBJ1-3; D gene ambiguous. CDR1 SGHRS and CDR2 YFSETQ come from the germline V gene. The V gene lost 0 bases and the J gene lost 7 bases, with 11 bases spanning the gap. The CDR3 has 14 amino acids. DNA of the CDR3: TGCGCCAGCAGCTTGGACCCGCCGGGGAACACCATATATTTT. Protein sequence: CASSLDPPGNTIYF. Variable domain in full (rest from reference TRBV5-1 and TRBJ1-3): KAGVTQTPRYLIKTRGQQVTLSCSPISGHRSVSWYQQTPGQGLQFLFEYFSETQRNKGNFPGRFSGRQFSNSRSEMNVSTLELGDSALYLCASSLDPPGNTIYFGEGSWLTVV.

This clonotype was seen a handful of times. The CDR3 nucleotides read TGTGCCAGCAGCGTTGGGACGGGATACAATGAGCAGTTCTTC. Its protein product is CASSVGTGYNEQFF. V usage is TRBV9 and J usage is TRBJ2-1, with D perhaps TRBD1 or TRBD2 (5 bases each). The CDR3 length is 14 residues. Between the trimmed V and J ends, which lost 2 bases and 4 bases, there was a span of 10 bases. The germline V gene has CDR1 SGDLS and CDR2 YYNGEE.

The rearrangement links TRBV18 to TRBJ2-5, with 9 bases fitting TRBD2. Germline CDR1 reads KGHSH; CDR2 reads LQKENI. The V gene end was trimmed by 4 bases and the J gene end by 2 bases; junction bases not matched to a gene: 5. The CDR3 length is 15 residues. In DNA form, the CDR3 reads TGTGCCAGCTCACTTCCGGCGGGAGGGCAAGAGACCCAGTACTTC. The encoded protein is CASSLPAGGQETQYF.

This clonotype appeared many times. This chain connects TRBV7-2 to TRBJ2-7; 11 positions agree with TRBD2. Trimming at V came to 5 bases and at J to 4 bases, leaving 7 bases not matched to a gene. CDR1 and CDR2 from the germline V gene are SGHTA and FQGNSA. The CDR3 covers 15 residues. This CDR3 is CASSPTSGSVYEQYF. The CDR3 DNA reads as TGTGCCAGCAGCCCCACTAGCGGGAGTGTGTACGAGCAGTACTTC.

This clonotype appeared many times. The rearrangement uses TRBV19 and TRBJ2-5; 8 positions agree with TRBD1. Germline V gene data show CDR1 as LNHDA and CDR2 as SQIVND (reference sequence). V dropped 6 bases and J dropped 5; count of bases not matched to a gene: 11. The CDR3 runs to 15 residues. In DNA, the CDR3 is TGTGCCAGTAGGTCGCCCGGACAGGGTCAGGAGACCCAGTACTTC. As protein: CASRSPGQGQETQYF.

This clonotype was counted only a few times. The chain combines TRBV6-6 with TRBJ2-1; 8 bases map to TRBD2. Germline V gene sequence: CDR1 MNHNY, CDR2 SVGAGI (reference sequence). J lost 4 bases, V lost 6 bases, and 14 bases had no gene match. The CDR3 loop spans 17 amino acids. CDR3 coding DNA: TGTGCCAGCAGGCCCCACACGGGAGGGGGGAATTACAATGAGCAGTTCTTC. It is translated as CASRPHTGGGNYNEQFF.